The 5 T cell receptor beta chains below come from one sample, sequenced in a study of PD-L1 blockade in urothelial cancer (dated by TCRdb to about 2017). The library relied on the immunoSEQ multiplex PCR assay. Sourced from immuneACCESS, this table was stored by TCRdb with only in-frame sequences that have V and J called. A share of the clones is absent; for the studies checked, an unresolved V gene accounts for under half, and the remainder has no known explanation. This sample gives approximately 90,000 clones in total; around 83% of them show up just once. In total, the top ten clones hold roughly 2% of the sample. This specimen's time point label, interpreted: pretreatment peripheral blood. The source was PBMCs, collected around atezolizumab (anti-PD-L1) treatment. These receptors all come from a man in his 60s with urothelial cancer.

J is TRBJ1-2 and V is TRBV7-9; D might be TRBD1 (6 bases). CDR1 and CDR2 from the germline V gene are SEHNR and FQNEAQ (reference sequence). The CDR3 has 14 residues. The V end lost 3 bases, the J end lost 4 bases, and 12 bases lay between the germline ends. DNA for the CDR3: TGTGCCAGCAGCTTGTGGGACACGATCTATGGCTACACCTTC. It yields the protein CASSLWDTIYGYTF.

The genes are TRBV25-1 and TRBJ1-2; weak D call: TRBD1 (6 bases). The CDR3 loop spans 12 amino acids. V was cut by 4 bases and J by 4 bases, with 7 bases left in between. CDR1 MGHDK and CDR2 SYGVNS come from the germline V gene. CDR3 sequence (DNA): TGTGCCAGCAGTGGACAGGTCTATGGCTACACCTTC. The encoded protein is CASSGQVYGYTF.

The CDR3 DNA reads as TGCGCCAGCAGTCAACCGATTGGGTTTGGAGGAGGTGAAAAACTGTTTTTT. The encoded protein is CASSQPIGFGGGEKLFF. V is TRBV23-1 and J is TRBJ1-4; D is uncertain. TRBV23-1 is recorded as an ORF, its role being uncertain. V lost 2 bases to trimming and J lost 7 bases, with 20 bases between them. This CDR3 comprises 17 residues.

The chain combines TRBV9 with TRBJ2-2; weak D call: TRBD1 (7 bases). CDR1 is SGDLS, CDR2 YYNGEE, per germline. V gave up 3 bases and J gave up 3 bases, with 24 bases separating them. The CDR3 sequence is 19 residues long. The CDR3 DNA is TGTGCCAGCAGCGCACCCGATGTAGGAGGGGGCGCGGACACCGGGGAGCTGTTTTTT. Its translation: CASSAPDVGGGADTGELFF.

The CDR3 loop is CAIKVAGAGETQYF. In DNA form, the CDR3 reads TGTGCCATCAAAGTGGCAGGGGCCGGGGAGACCCAGTACTTC. This sequence joins TRBV10-3 and TRBJ2-5, with D perhaps TRBD1 (6 bases). The length of the CDR3 is 14 residues. Germline V lookup: CDR1 ENHRY, CDR2 SYGVKD. The V and J ends lost 7 bases and 5 bases respectively, with 17 bases between them.